Below, 11 T cell receptor beta chains from the same sample are listed, as sequenced in a study of blood T cell repertoires in COVID-19. Assay: immunoSEQ multiplex PCR; the TCRdb copy retains only in-frame clones and omits some. The sample includes some 72,000 clones, 85% to 90% of them seen just once. The sample taken for sequencing was peripheral blood. The receptors shown here come from a man in his fifties or sixties with active COVID-19.

Worth noting for this clone: Other nucleotide sequences in the sample specify the same CDR3. The gene calls are TRBV27 and TRBJ2-2; no clear D. Trimming left V 6 bases short and J 1 base short, with 9 bases between. Germline V gene lookup returns CDR1 MNHEY and CDR2 SMNVEV (reference sequence). The CDR3 loop spans 14 amino acids. In DNA, the CDR3 is TGTGCCAGCAGCTTTGAGGTGAACACCGGGGAGCTGTTTTTT. Translation gives CASSFEVNTGELFF.

There are a few counts of this clone. The chain recombines TRBV6-1 with TRBJ2-5; 11 bases fit TRBD2. V lost 3 bases and J lost 4; bases outside the gene matches: 7. Germline-derived CDR1 and CDR2 are MNHNS and SASEGT. This CDR3 has 16 amino acids. CDR3 residues: CASSEFLAGGSETQYF. The CDR3 region has the DNA TGTGCCAGCAGTGAGTTCTTAGCGGGGGGGTCAGAGACCCAGTACTTC.

The rearrangement joins TRBV5-5 to TRBJ2-1; 10 bases map to TRBD2. CDR3 length equals 17 residues. Germline V gene sequence: CDR1 SGHKS, CDR2 YYEKEE (reference sequence). V lost 4 bases to trimming and J lost 7 bases; unmatched junction nucleotides: 14. The DNA for the CDR3 is TGTGCCAGCAGCCTGAGGAGGCTAGCGGGAGTGAAGAATGAGCAGTTCTTC. Translation: CASSLRRLAGVKNEQFF.

V usage is TRBV5-6 and J usage is TRBJ1-2, with 8 bases fitting TRBD1. Germline CDR1 and CDR2: SGHDT and YYEEEE. The V gene end was trimmed by 7 bases and the J gene end by 1 base; junction bases not matched to a gene: 12. This CDR3 is 16 amino acids long. The CDR3: CASLQGGPAYNYGYTF. The CDR3, as DNA: TGTGCCAGCCTACAGGGGGGACCTGCCTATAACTATGGCTACACCTTC.

The chain links TRBV15 to TRBJ2-7; 7 bases fit TRBD1. The J segment lost 5 bases and the V segment lost 5 bases, leaving 9 bases of the junction unmatched. From germline, CDR1 is LNHNV and CDR2 YYDKDF (reference sequence). This CDR3 is built from 14 residues. The CDR3 coding sequence is TGTGCCACCAGCCTTAGGACAGGTTGGAACGAGCAGTACTTC. Protein product: CATSLRTGWNEQYF.

The genes are TRBV5-1 and TRBJ2-5; a possible D gene is TRBD1 (6 bases). This CDR3 contains 15 residues. CDR1 and CDR2 (germline): SGHRS, YFSETQ. The V end lost 1 base, the J end lost 5 bases, and 15 bases lay between the germline ends. Here the CDR3 DNA reads TGCGCCAGCAGCTTGCCGCAGGGGAGAGGGGAGACCCAGTACTTC. Protein product: CASSLPQGRGETQYF.

The rearrangement uses TRBV9 and TRBJ2-7, with D unclear. This CDR3 region has 14 residues. CDR1 and CDR2 from the germline V gene are SGDLS and YYNGEE. Trimming took off 2 bases at V and 4 bases at J, with 13 bases between the two ends. The CDR3 DNA reads TGTGCCAGCAGCGTCGAACCACAACCGTACGAGCAGTACTTC. It encodes CASSVEPQPYEQYF.

This clone was counted only a few times. The chain links TRBV11-2 to TRBJ2-7, with a weak D call TRBD1 (6 bases). Germline loops: CDR1 SGHAT, CDR2 FQNNGV. The CDR3 consists of 17 residues. Trimming took 3 bases from V and 4 from J, leaving 22 bases between them. This CDR3 reads CASSFRTVGLGQYEQYF. The CDR3 nucleotides are TGTGCCAGCAGCTTCCGGACAGTAGGTCTCGGGCAATACGAGCAGTACTTC.

This clone has only a few counts. The DNA of the CDR3 is TGTGCCATCGGAGCTAGCGGCGGGGAGCTGTTTTTT. This sequence encodes CAIGASGGELFF. The chain recombines TRBV10-3 with TRBJ2-2; 7 nucleotides align to TRBD2. Trimming removed 8 bases from V and 7 bases from J; junction bases left unmatched: 4. This CDR3 spans 12 amino acids. Germline V gene data show CDR1 as ENHRY and CDR2 as SYGVKD.

The V and J genes are TRBV7-9 and TRBJ1-5; D gene ambiguous. Germline loops: CDR1 SEHNR, CDR2 FQNEAQ (reference sequence). V was clipped by 1 base and J by 5 bases, with 6 bases between them. CDR3 size: 13 residues. CDR3 DNA: TGTGCCAGCAGCTTAGACCGAGATCAGCCCCAGCATTTT. Translation: CASSLDRDQPQHF.

V usage is TRBV12-3 or TRBV12-4 and J usage is TRBJ1-2; 7 positions match TRBD1. J was trimmed by 4 bases and V by 5 bases; bases with no gene match: 4. The CDR3 length is 13 residues. The CDR3 DNA reads as TGTGCCAGCAGTGAGGGACAGTCCTATGGCTACACCTTC. Its translation: CASSEGQSYGYTF.